The 18 T cell receptor beta chains below were found in one sample sequenced in a study of T cells in Graves' hyperthyroidism and ophthalmopathy. Amplified TCR beta CDR3 regions came from RNA transcripts. The HTBI primer set was used in a first-round RT-PCR of the TCR CDR3. TCRdb re-analysed the multiplex PCR reads in MiXCR, keeping a single row per CDR3 protein. The sample contains roughly 260,000 distinct CDR3 sequences, more than 12% of which appear only once. The sequencing input was blood. These receptor sequences come from a woman in her forties with Graves' hyperthyroidism that later progressed to Graves' ophthalmopathy.

This clonotype has a count of ten or more. The chain is built from TRBV5-8 and TRBJ1-1; D is ambiguous. Deletions cut 2 bases from V and 1 base from J, with 15 bases between. This CDR3 has 16 amino acids. The germline gives CDR1 SGHTS, CDR2 YDEGEE. The CDR3: CASSFGRWAQNTEAFF. In DNA form, the CDR3 reads TGTGCCAGCAGCTTCGGCAGGTGGGCTCAGAACACTGAAGCTTTCTTT.

This clonotype was seen ten or more times. CDR3 amino acids: CASSFPGSIYEQYF. The CDR3 DNA sequence: TGTGCCAGCAGCTTCCCGGGGAGTATCTACGAGCAGTACTTC. The chain carries TRBV11-2 and TRBJ2-7, with D perhaps matching TRBD2 (5 bases). The V gene lost 3 bases and the J gene lost 3 bases, with 12 bases spanning the gap. The germline V gene encodes CDR1 SGHAT and CDR2 FQNNGV. The length of the CDR3 is 14 residues.

There are many counts of this clonotype. The rearrangement joins TRBV20-1 to TRBJ2-3; no reliable D call. This CDR3 is 12 amino acids long. Trimming cost V 7 bases and J 0 bases, with 8 bases left between them. Germline lookup yields CDR1 DFQATT and CDR2 SNEGSKA (reference sequence). The DNA for the CDR3 is TGCAGTGAAGGGATTAGCACAGATACGCAGTATTTT. It specifies CSEGISTDTQYF.

This sequence joins TRBV3-1 and TRBJ1-1; no clear D gene. Germline-derived CDR1 and CDR2 are LGHDT and YNNKEL (reference sequence). V was pared by 2 bases and J by 10 bases, with 14 bases between. This CDR3 has 13 amino acids. As DNA, the CDR3 is TGTGCCAGCAGCCAATCCCTTGGGGTGTTAGCTTTCTTT. It encodes CASSQSLGVLAFF.

This clonotype was detected only a few times. This chain joins TRBV20-1 and TRBJ1-2; no firm D call. V lost 7 bases and J lost 5, with 17 bases in between. The CDR3 is 13 amino acids. Germline V CDR1 and CDR2: DFQATT, SNEGSKA (reference sequence). The CDR3: CSGIMNRRYGYTF. The CDR3 DNA sequence: TGCAGTGGTATTATGAATCGGCGGTATGGCTACACCTTC.

This clonotype was found many times. This sequence joins TRBV6-1 and TRBJ2-7; D is undetermined. Trimming removed 2 bases from V and 0 bases from J, with 8 bases in between. In germline, CDR1 is MNHNS, CDR2 SASEGT. This CDR3 comprises 14 residues. Here the CDR3 DNA reads TGTGCCAGCAGTGAACGGTACACCTCCTACGAGCAGTACTTC. Translating it yields CASSERYTSYEQYF.

The chain couples TRBV12-3 or TRBV12-4 to TRBJ1-5; D possibly corresponds to TRBD1 (5 bases). CDR3 length: 15 amino acids. Trimming removed 6 bases at V and 8 bases at J, with 20 bases between. CDR3 loop: CASRTGMGLSEPQHF. CDR3 nucleotide sequence: TGTGCCAGCAGGACGGGAATGGGACTGAGTGAGCCCCAGCATTTT.

This chain links TRBV18 with TRBJ2-1, with 14 bases fitting TRBD2. The CDR3 sequence is 16 residues long. V lost 0 bases to trimming and J lost 7 bases; unmatched junction nucleotides: 2. Germline V gives CDR1 KGHSH, CDR2 LQKENI. The CDR3 loop reads CASSPPGLAGVNEQFF. The DNA of the CDR3 is TGTGCCAGCTCACCACCGGGACTAGCGGGAGTAAATGAGCAGTTCTTC.

This clonotype was recorded many times. The chain recombines TRBV27 with TRBJ2-1, with 9 bases identical to TRBD2. The CDR3 has 13 amino acids. The J segment lost 7 bases and the V segment lost 8 bases, leaving 6 bases of the junction unmatched. Germline CDR1 MNHEY, CDR2 SMNVEV (reference sequence). CDR3 residues: CASGTSRPNEQFF. CDR3 bases: TGTGCCAGCGGGACTAGCCGACCTAATGAGCAGTTCTTC.

This clonotype was seen more than once but under ten times. The gene calls are TRBV13 and TRBJ2-7; D unresolved. Trimming removed 1 base from V and 6 bases from J, with 10 bases in between. This CDR3 comprises 13 residues. Looked up from germline, CDR1 is PRHDT and CDR2 is FYEKMQ (reference sequence). The CDR3, as DNA: TGTGCCAGCAGCTTAGAGGCCAGCTGCGAGCAGTACTTC. Amino acid sequence: CASSLEASCEQYF.

This clonotype was observed at least ten times. The V gene is TRBV2, the J gene TRBJ1-1; D unclear. The CDR3 length is 13 residues. CDR1 and CDR2 from the germline V gene are SNHLY and FYNNEI. Trimming stripped 5 bases from V and 4 bases from J, with 11 bases between. The CDR3 DNA sequence: TGTGCCAGCAGTAGATCCGTTTTCACTGAAGCTTTCTTT. As protein: CASSRSVFTEAFF.

In its sample, this clonotype was seen a few times. The limits of the CDR3 on the DNA are not certain, so only TCRdb's listed CDR3 is given. V is TRBV2 and J is TRBJ2-2. Both ends counted, the CDR3 spans 17 residues. Germline V gives CDR1 SNHLY, CDR2 FYNNEI. The CDR3 sequence is CASSSFRLRFGAGELFF.

This clonotype was counted ten times or more. In DNA, the CDR3 is TGTGCCAGCACCCGAAAAGCCGCCTCGGGACAGGGCTATGGCTACACCTTC. Translation: CASTRKAASGQGYGYTF. The chain employs TRBV6-1 and TRBJ1-2, with 9 bases identical to TRBD1. V lost 7 bases and J lost 4; bases outside the gene matches: 16. CDR1 and CDR2 (germline): MNHNS, SASEGT. CDR3 length equals 17 residues.

The sample holds many counts of this clonotype. The V call is TRBV18, the J call TRBJ1-1, with TRBD1 as a possible D gene (5 bases). Looked up from germline, CDR1 is KGHSH and CDR2 is LQKENI. V was cut by 6 bases and J by 3 bases, with 20 bases left in between. CDR3 size: 16 residues. CDR3 residues: CASSPRVGVRYTEAFF. As DNA, the CDR3 is TGTGCCAGCTCGCCTAGAGTGGGGGTAAGATACACTGAAGCTTTCTTT.

This clonotype occurred many times. The genes are TRBV24-1 and TRBJ1-1; 8 bases are a match to TRBD1. The trim removed 3 bases at V and 7 bases at J, leaving 9 bases unmatched. Germline V CDR1 and CDR2: KGHDR, SFDVKD. This CDR3 is 15 amino acids long. Here the CDR3 reads CATSDPRTGQNEAFF. In nucleotides, the CDR3 is TGTGCCACCAGTGATCCGCGGACAGGGCAAAATGAAGCTTTCTTT.

This clonotype showed up many times. J is TRBJ1-1 and V is TRBV6-1; possibly TRBD1 for D (5 bases). The germline gives CDR1 MNHNS, CDR2 SASEGT. V was pared by 6 bases and J by 4 bases, with 12 bases between. The CDR3 is 13 amino acids. CDR3 nucleotides: TGTGCCAGCAGGGGGGTAGGACTCACTGAAGCTTTCTTT. It specifies CASRGVGLTEAFF.

This clonotype was counted ten times or more. The V gene is TRBV4-1, the J gene TRBJ2-5; D gene uncertain. The CDR3 covers 13 residues. Germline lookup yields CDR1 MGHRA and CDR2 YSYEKL. The V end lost 1 base, the J end lost 2 bases, and 5 bases lay between the germline ends. The CDR3 nucleotides are TGCGCCAGCAGCCAAGTGGTACAAGAGACCCAGTACTTC. It yields the protein CASSQVVQETQYF.

This rearrangement joins TRBV4-1 to TRBJ2-1; the D is unclear. Germline CDR1 reads MGHRA; CDR2 reads YSYEKL. V dropped 1 base and J dropped 3 bases, with 10 bases sitting between them. This CDR3 contains 15 residues. The CDR3 bases are TGCGCCAGCAGCCAAGTTTTTAACGGCTACAATGAGCAGTTCTTC. As protein: CASSQVFNGYNEQFF.